The sequence of this TCR beta chain was determined in a study of OX40 agonist ivuxolimab in advanced cancers. About the research overall: Subjects had a mean age of 60 years, with a range of about 23 to 90; less than 90% were male. Study conclusions and caveats: Some of the nonresponding patients also showed low levels of normalized T-cell clonal expansion.

In this sample, this clone turned up a few times. Its antigen is as yet unknown. Measured with immunoSEQ multiplex PCR; TCRdb has only the in-frame clones, and not every one. The sample consists of about 47,000 clones, about nine tenths of them appearing once. CDR3 length: 14 amino acids. Losses at the gene ends were 5 bases for V and 1 base for J; bases not matched to a gene: 4. The germline CDR1 and CDR2 sequences are SGHTA and FQGNSA. The cohort excluded patients with autoimmune disease history or systemic immunosuppression. The sequenced sample was CD4+ or CD8+ T cells sorted from blood, obtained in a trial of the OX40 agonist ivuxolimab. The receptor was isolated from an adult with an advanced solid tumor such as melanoma, head and neck, liver or kidney cancer. The chain uses TRBV7-2 and TRBJ2-5; 7 bases are shared with TRBD1. The CDR3 DNA reads as TGTGCCAGCAGCCCGGGACAGCGCCAAGAGACCCAGTACTTC. This gives the protein CASSPGQRQETQYF.